Presented here are 27 T cell receptor beta chains from one specimen sequenced in a study of blood T cell repertoires in COVID-19. The data were produced by immunoSEQ multiplex PCR, yet TCRdb's version contains in-frame clones alone and is incomplete. The sample contains roughly 300,000 clones, approximately 87% of which appear only once. The sample comprised PBMCs or T cells enriched from blood (not recorded which). These receptor sequences come from a woman aged 30 to 39 who had recovered from COVID-19.

This clone was recorded only once. V usage is TRBV7-8 and J usage is TRBJ2-3; tentative D call: TRBD1 (5 bases). CDR1 SGHVS and CDR2 FQNEAQ come from the germline V gene. CDR3 length: 16 residues. Trimming removed 0 bases from V and 2 bases from J, with 12 bases in between. This CDR3 reads CASSLAATGHTDTQYF. In nucleotides, the CDR3 is TGTGCCAGCAGCTTAGCCGCGACTGGACACACAGATACGCAGTATTTT.

The chain is built from TRBV5-1 and TRBJ2-3; the match to TRBD2 covers 7 bases. J lost 6 bases, V lost 1 base, and 5 bases had no gene match. CDR1 and CDR2 from the germline V gene are SGHRS and YFSETQ. CDR3 length: 14 amino acids. The CDR3 region is CASSLSAGGDTQYF. CDR3 nucleotides: TGCGCCAGCAGCTTGTCGGCCGGGGGGGATACGCAGTATTTT.

This chain connects TRBV3-1 (or the pseudogene TRBV3-2) to TRBJ1-1; no firm D call. This CDR3 comprises 16 residues. The V end lost 1 base, the J end lost 3 bases, and 15 bases lay between the germline ends. From germline, CDR1 is LGHDT and CDR2 YNNKEL (reference sequence). The CDR3 DNA follows: TGTGCCAGCAGCCAAGCTGACACATCCCTGGACACTGAAGCTTTCTTT. This translates into CASSQADTSLDTEAFF.

This CDR3 is CASSKRQGAINGNTIYF. DNA of the CDR3: TGTGCCAGTAGTAAGAGACAGGGGGCGATCAACGGAAACACCATATATTTT. This rearrangement joins TRBV19 to TRBJ1-3; TRBD1 agrees at 10 bases. CDR1 and CDR2 from the germline V gene are LNHDA and SQIVND (reference sequence). This CDR3 contains 17 residues. With V trimmed by 4 bases and J by 4 bases, 10 bases remained unmatched.

CDR3 nucleotides: TGCGCCAGCAGCCAAGTAGGACAGGCCAACTATGGCTACACCTTC. Encoded protein: CASSQVGQANYGYTF. The chain combines TRBV4-3 with TRBJ1-2; TRBD1 aligns across 7 bases. The CDR3 is made up of 15 amino acids. The germline gives CDR1 LGHNA, CDR2 YSLEER. The junction had 4 bases not matched to a gene; V was cut back by 1 base and J by 2 bases.

V is TRBV3-1 (or the pseudogene TRBV3-2) and J is TRBJ2-5; possible D gene TRBD1, 6 bases. There are 15 residues in the CDR3. Trimming removed 5 bases at V and 5 bases at J, with 18 bases between. The germline CDR1 and CDR2 sequences are LGHDT and YNNKEL (reference sequence). The CDR3 loop is CASSTRTDEAETQYF. CDR3 DNA: TGTGCCAGCAGCACACGGACAGATGAGGCGGAGACCCAGTACTTC.

CDR3 sequence: CSVDEGVVGYTF. CDR3 coding DNA: TGCAGCGTTGATGAGGGTGTCGTGGGCTACACCTTC. V usage is TRBV29-1 and J usage is TRBJ1-2; D gene unclear. V was pared by 3 bases and J by 8 bases, with 13 bases between. The CDR3 has 12 amino acids. In germline, CDR1 is SQVTM, CDR2 ANQGSEA.

This clone is a singleton in its sample. This chain connects TRBV6-2 or TRBV6-3 to TRBJ2-7, with 13 bases aligning to TRBD2. Germline trimming cut 4 bases from V and 12 bases from J; bases unmatched to any gene: 6. Germline V gene sequence: CDR1 MNHEY, CDR2 SVGEGT. The length of the CDR3 is 13 residues. The CDR3, as DNA: TGTGCCAGCAGTTTTGGGACTAGCGGGGTAGCGTACTTC. Translation gives CASSFGTSGVAYF.

The genes are TRBV9 and TRBJ1-1; no definite D call. This CDR3 has 15 residues. The germline V and J ends were trimmed by 3 bases and 0 bases, with 12 bases remaining between them. CDR1 and CDR2 from the germline V gene are SGDLS and YYNGEE. DNA of the CDR3: TGTGCCAGCAGCGCATCCGGGGTTATGAACACTGAAGCTTTCTTT. Protein sequence: CASSASGVMNTEAFF.

This sequence joins TRBV19 and TRBJ1-1; 8 nucleotides agree with TRBD1. The trim removed 6 bases at V and 3 bases at J, leaving 6 bases unmatched. The CDR3 is made up of 14 amino acids. Germline CDR1 LNHDA, CDR2 SQIVND (reference sequence). DNA for the CDR3: TGTGCCAGTAGGACAGGGGTTTTATACACTGAAGCTTTCTTT. It is translated as CASRTGVLYTEAFF.

The CDR3 reads CASSGGQGTNTEAFF. The CDR3 DNA reads as TGTGCCAGCAGCGGGGGACAGGGTACGAACACTGAAGCTTTCTTT. This chain connects TRBV9 to TRBJ1-1, with TRBD1 matching over 9 bases. Losses at the gene ends were 3 bases for V and 1 base for J; bases not matched to a gene: 4. The CDR3 is 15 amino acids. Germline V CDR1 and CDR2: SGDLS, YYNGEE.

The chain recombines TRBV21-1 with TRBJ1-6; the D call TRBD1 from the table was never checked on the DNA. TRBV21-1 is noted as a pseudogene. There are 15 residues in the CDR3. CDR3 residues: CASSEDRACNSPLHF. DNA of the CDR3: TGTGCCAGCAGCGAGGACAGGGCCTGTAATTCACCCCTCCACTTT.

The chain combines TRBV25-1 with TRBJ2-3, with D perhaps matching TRBD2 (5 bases). The CDR3 consists of 18 residues. CDR1 and CDR2 from the germline V gene are MGHDK and SYGVNS. With 3 bases removed from V and 6 bases from J, the gap between germline ends came to 25 bases. Here the CDR3 reads CASSDLGRDSSSSDTQYF. CDR3 DNA: TGTGCCAGCAGTGACCTAGGTCGGGATAGCTCTTCTTCGGATACGCAGTATTTT.

The chain combines TRBV4-1 with TRBJ2-5, with D possibly being TRBD2 (7 bases). Trimming took 4 bases from V and 3 from J, leaving 18 bases between them. This CDR3 has 16 amino acids. In germline, CDR1 is MGHRA, CDR2 YSYEKL. The CDR3 coding sequence is TGCGCCAGCAGCCCCCCGGGGAGGGGGGCGAAAGAGACCCAGTACTTC. Translated, it gives CASSPPGRGAKETQYF.

The chain recombines TRBV24-1 with TRBJ1-2, with TRBD1 matching 9 bases. With 4 bases clipped from V and 6 bases from J, the junction kept 2 bases outside the gene matches. Germline CDR1 is KGHDR and CDR2 is SFDVKD. The CDR3 length is 13 residues. CDR3: CATSDRTGDGYTF. In DNA, the CDR3 is TGTGCCACCAGTGACCGGACAGGGGATGGCTACACCTTC.

This chain connects TRBV5-4 to TRBJ2-3; D gene ambiguous. Germline lookup yields CDR1 SGHNT and CDR2 YYREEE (reference sequence). Trimming shortened V by 3 bases and J by 6 bases, and 8 bases separated the two germline ends. The CDR3 contains 12 residues. CDR3 amino acids: CASSYWADTQYF. In DNA form, the CDR3 reads TGTGCCAGCAGCTATTGGGCCGATACGCAGTATTTT.

This clone was counted a single time. The chain has TRBV2 and TRBJ1-2; 8 bases are shared with TRBD1. The junction had 5 bases not matched to a gene; V was cut back by 4 bases and J by 7 bases. CDR1 and CDR2 from the germline V gene are SNHLY and FYNNEI. The CDR3 consists of 13 residues. CDR3 nucleotides: TGTGCCAGCAGTGGGCAGGGGGCGCCTGGCTACACCTTC. Protein product: CASSGQGAPGYTF.

V usage is TRBV11-1 and J usage is TRBJ1-1; TRBD1 might be the D (6 bases). CDR3 size: 15 residues. Per the germline V gene, CDR1 is SGHAT and CDR2 is FQDESV (reference sequence). V gave up 1 base and J gave up 0 bases, with 9 bases separating them. The CDR3 spells CASSLGGRMNTEAFF. CDR3 in DNA: TGTGCCAGCAGCTTAGGGGGGCGCATGAACACTGAAGCTTTCTTT.

The chain carries TRBV21-1 and TRBJ2-6; the table's D call, TRBD1, has no DNA check behind it. TRBV21-1 is a listed pseudogene. The length of the CDR3 is 18 residues. The CDR3 sequence is CASSKEQDRGSGANVLTF. CDR3 in DNA: TGTGCCAGCAGCAAAGAGCAGGACAGGGGCTCTGGGGCCAACGTCCTGACTTTC.

The CDR3 spells CASSYRGSANEKLFF. The CDR3 coding sequence is TGTGCCAGTAGCTACAGGGGATCAGCTAATGAAAAACTGTTTTTT. The chain is built from TRBV19 and TRBJ1-4, with 7 nucleotides matching TRBD1. J lost 3 bases, V lost 6 bases, and 7 bases had no gene match. The CDR3 is 15 amino acids. Germline values: CDR1 LNHDA, CDR2 SQIVND (reference sequence).

This rearrangement joins TRBV11-2 to TRBJ1-2; TRBD1 aligns across 9 bases. The CDR3 is 14 residues long. J lost 2 bases, V lost 4 bases, and 2 bases had no gene match. The germline gives CDR1 SGHAT, CDR2 FQNNGV. The CDR3 here is CASSSGQGNYGYTF. CDR3 nucleotides: TGTGCCAGCAGCTCGGGACAGGGAAACTATGGCTACACCTTC.

The chain couples TRBV19 to TRBJ2-3; possibly TRBD2 for D (6 bases). The germline gives CDR1 LNHDA, CDR2 SQIVND (reference sequence). V lost 3 bases to trimming and J lost 0 bases, with 22 bases between them. This CDR3 has 19 residues. CDR3 nucleotides: TGTGCCAGTAGTATGAGGATGGGCGGGGCGACGACTAGCACAGATACGCAGTATTTT. Amino acid sequence: CASSMRMGGATTSTDTQYF.

The chain employs TRBV15 and TRBJ2-3, with no clear D. Looked up from germline, CDR1 is LNHNV and CDR2 is YYDKDF (reference sequence). There are 13 residues in the CDR3. V lost 8 bases, J lost 1 base, and 10 bases lay in between. The CDR3 DNA sequence: TGTGCCACCCTCGCCCCGGGCACAGATACGCAGTATTTT. It is translated as CATLAPGTDTQYF.

V usage is TRBV7-9 and J usage is TRBJ1-2; D perhaps matches TRBD1 (6 bases). The germline gives CDR1 SEHNR, CDR2 FQNEAQ (reference sequence). The CDR3 runs to 15 residues. V was pared by 1 base and J by 1 base, with 10 bases between. This CDR3 is CASSLETGHNYGYTF. Here the CDR3 DNA reads TGTGCCAGCAGCTTAGAAACAGGGCATAACTATGGCTACACCTTC. The variable domain in full, with the rest retrieved from reference TRBV7-9 and TRBJ1-2, is DTGVSQNPRHKITKRGQNVTFRCDPISEHNRLYWYRQTLGQGPEFLTYFQNEAQLEKSRLLSDRFSAERPKGSFSTLEIQRTEQGDSAMYLCASSLETGHNYGYTFGSGTRLTVV.

CDR3 region: CASSQGRQMGTEAFF. In DNA form, the CDR3 reads TGTGCCAGCAGCCAAGGCAGACAGATGGGCACTGAAGCTTTCTTT. The chain carries TRBV3-1 (or the pseudogene TRBV3-2) and TRBJ1-1, with TRBD1 as a possible D gene (5 bases). Trimming stripped 1 base from V and 4 bases from J, with 13 bases between. The CDR3 has 15 residues. Germline V CDR1 and CDR2: LGHDT, YNNKEL (reference sequence).

The chain joins TRBV6-5 to TRBJ1-2, with 9 nucleotides matching TRBD1. V shed 10 bases and J 6 bases; nucleotides not matched to a gene: 9. CDR1 MNHEY and CDR2 SVGAGI come from the germline V gene. The CDR3 runs 13 residues. The CDR3 nucleotides read TGTGCCATAGCCCGGACAGGGGCGAATGGCTACACCTTC. This sequence encodes CAIARTGANGYTF.

CDR3 loop: CSASGLRRRGNTEAFF. CDR3 nucleotide sequence: TGCAGTGCTAGTGGCCTTCGCCGACGGGGGAACACTGAAGCTTTCTTT. The genes are TRBV20-1 and TRBJ1-1; no reliable D call. The germline gives CDR1 DFQATT, CDR2 SNEGSKA (reference sequence). This CDR3 is built from 16 residues. V lost 3 bases and J lost 1, with 18 bases in between.